The clone carrying this TCR beta chain was seen just once. The germline CDR1 and CDR2 sequences are GTSNPN and SVGIG (reference sequence). The CDR3 spans 13 residues. V trimming: 3 bases; J trimming: 8 bases; junction bases outside the gene matches: 8. Original methodology: From reference gene primer amplification, estimates of nucleated cell counts were derived. Some clones are missing from TCRdb's copy, which holds only in-frame ones; the method was immunoSEQ multiplex PCR. V, J and clone size are taken as reported in that table, and D and trimming were inferred from the DNA itself. The table lists about 110,000 clones, around four fifths of them singletons. The source of the sample is a study of blood T cell repertoires in COVID-19. Overall study context: From the United States, Italy and Spain came samples of acute and convalescent COVID-19. PBMCs, B-cell-depleted T cells, or T cells were the source of the cDNA or gDNA that made up the material.

The chain has TRBV30 and TRBJ1-2; TRBD1 aligns across 8 bases. The receptor was derived from a woman in her sixties or seventies with acute or convalescent COVID-19. Sequenced material: peripheral blood. CDR3 loop: CAWSGQGGWGYTF. Here the CDR3 DNA reads TGTGCCTGGAGCGGACAGGGAGGGTGGGGCTACACCTTC.